A single sample gave rise to the 21 T cell receptor beta chains below, sequenced in a study of blood T cell repertoires in COVID-19. Measured with immunoSEQ multiplex PCR; TCRdb has only the in-frame clones, and not every one. The sample includes over 100,000 clones, over 70% of them seen just once. Sample: peripheral blood. Source of these receptors: a woman aged 45-65 years with acute or convalescent COVID-19.

V usage is TRBV21-1 and J usage is TRBJ2-7; whether TRBD2, the table's D call, matches the DNA was not checked. TRBV21-1 is assigned pseudogene status. This CDR3 is 15 amino acids long. The CDR3 nucleotides are TGTGCCAGCAGCATGGCGGGCTTAACGAAATACGAGCAGTACTTC. Translation gives CASSMAGLTKYEQYF.

Turning to this clone: The junction departs from the called germline gene at one end, perhaps through a read error. The chain uses TRBV2 and TRBJ2-7; D is ambiguous. CDR1 and CDR2 from the germline V gene are SNHLY and FYNNEI. The CDR3 length is 13 residues. CDR3 DNA sequence: TGTGCCAGCAGTCCATCGAGTGACACCCAGCTGTGTTTC. This sequence encodes CASSPSSDTQLCF.

CDR3 in amino acids: CASSLSRVQETQYF. CDR3 sequence (DNA): TGTGCCAGCAGTTTATCACGGGTCCAAGAGACCCAGTACTTC. The chain combines TRBV27 with TRBJ2-5; D gene unclear. Looked up from germline, CDR1 is MNHEY and CDR2 is SMNVEV (reference sequence). The CDR3 covers 14 residues. With 0 bases removed from V and 1 base from J, the gap between germline ends came to 6 bases.

V usage is TRBV6-5 and J usage is TRBJ1-2; 7 nucleotides line up with TRBD1. The CDR3 has 15 amino acids. V lost 6 bases to trimming and J lost 2 bases; unmatched junction nucleotides: 9. The germline CDR1 and CDR2 sequences are MNHEY and SVGAGI. The chain's CDR3 is CASRFQQGRNYGYTF. CDR3 DNA: TGTGCCAGCAGGTTCCAACAGGGGCGGAACTATGGCTACACCTTC.

The CDR3 region is CASSGGDRGLYEQYF. For the CDR3, the DNA is TGTGCCAGCAGTGGTGGGGACAGGGGGCTTTACGAGCAGTACTTC. This rearrangement joins TRBV27 to TRBJ2-7, with TRBD1 matching 12 bases. Germline CDR1 and CDR2: MNHEY and SMNVEV (reference sequence). V lost 5 bases, J lost 4 bases, and 6 bases stayed unmatched. The CDR3 length is 15 residues.

A single count supports this clone. The rearrangement joins TRBV6-5 to TRBJ2-7; 10 nucleotides match TRBD1. From germline, CDR1 is MNHEY and CDR2 SVGAGI. There are 14 residues in the CDR3. V lost 6 bases, J lost 1 base, and 3 bases stayed unmatched. The CDR3 region has the DNA TGTGCCAGCAGGAGACAGGGGGCATCCTACGAGCAGTACTTC. Translating it yields CASRRQGASYEQYF.

This chain uses TRBV7-9 with TRBJ1-3; D is unclear. CDR3 length equals 13 residues. Looked up from germline, CDR1 is SEHNR and CDR2 is FQNEAQ (reference sequence). V lost 5 bases and J 4 bases, leaving 9 bases between the germline ends. CDR3 in amino acids: CASSPRLGNTIYF. The CDR3 DNA is TGTGCCAGCAGCCCCCGTCTGGGAAACACCATATATTTT.

The chain couples TRBV25-1 to TRBJ2-3; TRBD2 agrees at 10 bases. The CDR3 has 16 residues. The ends lost 1 base at V and 4 bases at J; junction bases unmatched: 5. Germline V gene lookup returns CDR1 MGHDK and CDR2 SYGVNS. CDR3 amino acids: CASSEWVAGGSDTQYF. As DNA, the CDR3 is TGTGCCAGCAGTGAATGGGTAGCGGGGGGTTCAGATACGCAGTATTTT. Variable domain in full (rest from reference TRBV25-1 and TRBJ2-3): EADIYQTPRYLVIGTGKKITLECSQTMGHDKMYWYQQDPGMELHLIHYSYGVNSTEKGDLSSESTVSRIRTEHFPLTLESARPSHTSQYLCASSEWVAGGSDTQYFGPGTRLTVL.

The chain is built from TRBV11-2 and TRBJ2-7, with 8 nucleotides matching TRBD1. CDR3 length: 15 amino acids. V was clipped by 3 bases and J by 2 bases; unmatched bases: 6. Germline V gives CDR1 SGHAT, CDR2 FQNNGV. The CDR3 loop is CASSFTDRVTYEQYF. CDR3 nucleotide sequence: TGTGCCAGCAGCTTTACGGACAGGGTGACCTACGAGCAGTACTTC.

The V and J genes are TRBV18 and TRBJ1-1; D gene uncertain. The V end was cut by 1 base, the J end by 1 base, with 10 bases between. The length of the CDR3 is 15 residues. Germline V lookup: CDR1 KGHSH, CDR2 LQKENI. CDR3 protein: CASSPRTEGNTEAFF. CDR3 nucleotides: TGTGCCAGCTCACCACGGACCGAGGGGAACACTGAAGCTTTCTTT.

The chain employs TRBV10-3 and TRBJ2-1; D may be TRBD2 (6 bases). Trimming pared 3 bases from V and 12 bases from J, leaving 9 bases between. The CDR3 covers 11 residues. The germline gives CDR1 ENHRY, CDR2 SYGVKD. The CDR3 bases are TGTGCCATCAGTGACGGGGGAGGGCAGTTCTTC. It encodes CAISDGGGQFF.

This clone was counted a single time. The chain combines TRBV2 with TRBJ2-1; a possible D gene is TRBD1 (6 bases). Trimming removed 7 bases at V and 1 base at J, with 14 bases between. Germline V gives CDR1 SNHLY, CDR2 FYNNEI. The CDR3 contains 15 residues. The CDR3 sequence is CASKVATGSYNEQFF. The CDR3 DNA follows: TGTGCCAGCAAAGTGGCGACAGGATCCTACAATGAGCAGTTCTTC.

This chain connects TRBV3-1 (or the pseudogene TRBV3-2) to TRBJ1-6; no clear D gene. The germline V and J ends were trimmed by 2 bases and 10 bases, with 9 bases remaining between them. The germline V gene has CDR1 LGHDT and CDR2 YNNKEL (reference sequence). The CDR3 has 13 residues. The CDR3, as DNA: TGTGCCAGCAGCCAACTCTCGAGGTCACCCCTCCACTTT. It yields the protein CASSQLSRSPLHF.

CDR3 region: CASSRSMQGNTEAFF. As DNA, the CDR3 is TGTGCCAGCAGTAGAAGCATGCAGGGGAACACTGAAGCTTTCTTT. The chain has TRBV6-5 and TRBJ1-1, with D possibly matching TRBD1 (5 bases). The germline V and J ends were trimmed by 5 bases and 1 base, with 14 bases remaining between them. This CDR3 has 15 residues. Germline-derived CDR1 and CDR2 are MNHEY and SVGAGI.

This chain links TRBV5-1 with TRBJ2-7; D remains unclear. This CDR3 contains 13 residues. Germline V CDR1 and CDR2: SGHRS, YFSETQ. V was clipped by 5 bases and J by 1 base, with 10 bases between them. CDR3 bases: TGCGCCAGCAGGGAACAGTTATCCTACGAGCAGTACTTC. Translation gives CASREQLSYEQYF. Full variable domain (outside the CDR3, taken from reference TRBV5-1 and TRBJ2-7): KAGVTQTPRYLIKTRGQQVTLSCSPISGHRSVSWYQQTPGQGLQFLFEYFSETQRNKGNFPGRFSGRQFSNSRSEMNVSTLELGDSALYLCASREQLSYEQYFGPGTRLTVT.

This chain connects TRBV11-1 to TRBJ2-1; 13 bases align to TRBD2. Per germline, CDR1 SGHAT and CDR2 FQDESV (reference sequence). The CDR3 is 15 residues long. With 6 bases clipped from V and 6 bases from J, the junction kept 5 bases outside the gene matches. This CDR3 reads CASRLGLAGVNEQFF. The CDR3 coding sequence is TGTGCCAGCAGACTCGGACTAGCGGGGGTCAATGAGCAGTTCTTC.

The V and J genes are TRBV5-1 and TRBJ2-2; D not resolved. V lost 7 bases to trimming and J lost 1 base, with 11 bases between them. The CDR3 runs to 14 residues. Germline V gene sequence: CDR1 SGHRS, CDR2 YFSETQ. The CDR3 spells CASFSQLNTGELFF. The CDR3 DNA reads TGCGCCAGCTTTTCGCAGTTGAACACCGGGGAGCTGTTTTTT. The entire variable domain, with the rest obtained from reference TRBV5-1 and TRBJ2-2, is as follows: KAGVTQTPRYLIKTRGQQVTLSCSPISGHRSVSWYQQTPGQGLQFLFEYFSETQRNKGNFPGRFSGRQFSNSRSEMNVSTLELGDSALYLCASFSQLNTGELFFGEGSRLTVL.

For the CDR3, the DNA is TGTGCCAGCAGCCTTCTAAGAACTGAGCAGTTCTTC. Translated, it gives CASSLLRTEQFF. The chain has TRBV2 and TRBJ2-1; unclear D gene. Trimming removed 6 bases from V and 9 bases from J, with 12 bases in between. Germline V gene sequence: CDR1 SNHLY, CDR2 FYNNEI. The CDR3 contains 12 residues.

Turning to this clone: The sample carries other DNA sequences with the same CDR3. The chain employs TRBV18 and TRBJ1-2; no clear D gene. The CDR3 is made up of 13 amino acids. Trimming shortened V by 6 bases and J by 2 bases, and 10 bases separated the two germline ends. Germline V CDR1 and CDR2: KGHSH, LQKENI. The CDR3 reads CASSPDGNYGYTF. The CDR3 DNA follows: TGTGCCAGCTCTCCAGACGGGAACTATGGCTACACCTTC.

The J gene is TRBJ1-2, the V gene TRBV5-8, with a tentative D call TRBD1 (5 bases). The CDR3 is 12 amino acids. CDR1 is SGHTS and CDR2 is YDEGEE in the germline V gene. Deletions cut 4 bases from V and 5 bases from J, with 9 bases between. For the CDR3, the DNA is TGTGCCAGCAGCCAGACAGAATATGGCTACACCTTC. Translation: CASSQTEYGYTF.

The chain is built from TRBV7-8 and TRBJ2-7; 7 bases match TRBD1. The CDR3 has 14 residues. Trimming removed 2 bases from V and 1 base from J; junction bases left unmatched: 2. Germline V gene sequence: CDR1 SGHVS, CDR2 FQNEAQ. The CDR3, as DNA: TGTGCCAGCAGCTTACCGGGACAGTCCTACGAGCAGTACTTC. Protein product: CASSLPGQSYEQYF.